These 24 T cell receptor beta chains came from one sample sequenced in a study of molecular identifiers for immune sequencing clone quantification. Via MiXCR, TCRdb re-called the PCR reads, giving one row per CDR3 protein. The profile shows over 600,000 distinct CDR3 sequences, about 20% of them singletons. The material sequenced was naive CD8+ T cells from blood, with Jurkat cell RNA spiked in. Subset reported: FACS-sorted CD8+CD4-CCR7+CD45RA+ naive T cells. These receptors all come from a human donor in good health. Some libraries in this study had Jurkat cell RNA spiked in.

On this clonotype: A read error is possible here, since a much larger clone lies one base away. V gene TRBV4-3 combines with J gene TRBJ2-7; 8 bases line up with TRBD2. With 1 base clipped from V and 9 bases from J, the junction kept 11 bases outside the gene matches. CDR1 is LGHNA, CDR2 YSLEER, per germline. The CDR3 is 15 amino acids. CDR3 nucleotide sequence: TGCGCCAGCAGCCAAGTTTACGGGGGGGTAAGCGGGCAGTACTTC. Protein: CASSQVYGGVSGQYF.

There are a few counts of this clonotype. CDR3 amino acids: CASREDRARTLYEQYF. The DNA of the CDR3 is TGTGCCAGCAGGGAGGACAGGGCGCGTACCCTTTACGAGCAGTACTTC. The chain carries TRBV2 and TRBJ2-7; 8 bases map to TRBD1. V was clipped by 6 bases and J by 4 bases; unmatched bases: 14. The CDR3 covers 16 residues. Germline values: CDR1 SNHLY, CDR2 FYNNEI.

This clonotype was recorded a few times. This chain uses TRBV9 with TRBJ2-1; the D gene is possibly TRBD2 (6 bases). CDR1 is SGDLS, CDR2 YYNGEE, per germline. CDR3 length: 16 residues. With 3 bases removed from V and 2 bases from J, the gap between germline ends came to 15 bases. The CDR3 is CASSAQTSYPYNEQFF. The CDR3 nucleotides read TGTGCCAGCAGCGCCCAGACTAGTTACCCCTACAATGAGCAGTTCTTC. The whole variable domain, filled in from reference TRBV9 and TRBJ2-1, reads DSGVTQTPKHLITATGQRVTLRCSPRSGDLSVYWYQQSLDQGLQFLIQYYNGEERAKGNILERFSAQQFPDLHSELNLSSLELGDSALYFCASSAQTSYPYNEQFFGPGTRLTVL.

The chain joins TRBV27 to TRBJ2-7; D is possibly TRBD1 (6 bases). The V end lost 2 bases, the J end lost 4 bases, and 15 bases lay between the germline ends. From germline, CDR1 is MNHEY and CDR2 SMNVEV (reference sequence). The CDR3 spans 15 residues. As DNA, the CDR3 is TGTGCCAGCAGTTTAAGGGGACACTCAACTTACGAGCAGTACTTC. Encoded protein: CASSLRGHSTYEQYF.

The sample holds many counts of this clonotype. V gene TRBV4-1 combines with J gene TRBJ2-7; no reliable D call. The germline V gene has CDR1 MGHRA and CDR2 YSYEKL. CDR3 size: 14 residues. V dropped 1 base and J dropped 0 bases, with 7 bases sitting between them. The CDR3 nucleotides are TGCGCCAGCAGCCAAGGCCGGAGCTCCTACGAGCAGTACTTC. This codes for CASSQGRSSYEQYF.

This clonotype occurred many times. The gene calls are TRBV27 and TRBJ2-7, with D tentatively TRBD1 or TRBD2 (5 bases each). The CDR3 has 14 residues. Germline V gives CDR1 MNHEY, CDR2 SMNVEV (reference sequence). V was pared by 2 bases and J by 0 bases, with 8 bases between. The CDR3 DNA reads as TGTGCCAGCAGTTTACTGGGGGTCTCCTACGAGCAGTACTTC. As protein: CASSLLGVSYEQYF.

This clonotype was found many times. V and J are TRBV4-1 and TRBJ2-1; D perhaps matches TRBD2 (6 bases). Between the trimmed V and J ends, which lost 0 bases and 0 bases, there was a span of 12 bases. This CDR3 comprises 17 residues. Germline lookup yields CDR1 MGHRA and CDR2 YSYEKL. CDR3 residues: CASSQDQAGSSYNEQFF. Here the CDR3 DNA reads TGCGCCAGCAGCCAAGATCAAGCGGGTTCCTCCTACAATGAGCAGTTCTTC.

Comment on this clonotype: Given a much more abundant clone one base away, this may be a read error. The rearrangement uses TRBV5-4 and TRBJ1-2; a weak D match, TRBD1 (5 bases). The CDR3 is 14 residues long. Germline CDR1 and CDR2: SGHNT and YYREEE (reference sequence). The V end was cut by 5 bases, the J end by 0 bases, with 11 bases between. The CDR3 DNA is TGTGCCAGCAGGCCCATGACAGCTAACTATGGCTACACCTTC. It codes for CASRPMTANYGYTF.

The table lists this clonotype with a few counts. The chain joins TRBV27 to TRBJ2-2; TRBD2 matches 8 bases. The germline V gene has CDR1 MNHEY and CDR2 SMNVEV (reference sequence). The CDR3 loop spans 15 amino acids. V trimming: 2 bases; J trimming: 6 bases; junction bases outside the gene matches: 5. CDR3 in DNA: TGTGCCAGCAGTTTAACGGGGGGGCGCGCCGGGGAGCTGTTTTTT. Protein: CASSLTGGRAGELFF.

This clonotype was seen repeatedly, ten times or more. This chain connects TRBV2 to TRBJ1-5, with D perhaps matching TRBD1 (6 bases). Trimming shortened V by 6 bases and J by 11 bases, and 35 bases separated the two germline ends. This CDR3 contains 19 residues. From germline, CDR1 is SNHLY and CDR2 FYNNEI. The DNA of the CDR3 is TGTGCCAGCAGCGCGCGATACCAGCCGGGCAGGGACACGGGTGACGCCCAGCATTTT. The encoded protein is CASSARYQPGRDTGDAQHF.

About this clonotype itself: One base away lies a much larger clone, so this may be a sequencing read error. This chain uses TRBV20-1 with TRBJ2-7; D gene uncertain. CDR1 DFQATT and CDR2 SNEGSKA come from the germline V gene (reference sequence). V was clipped by 0 bases and J by 1 base, with 13 bases between them. This CDR3 comprises 15 residues. The CDR3 loop is CSARDEEWQSYEQYF. The CDR3 nucleotides read TGCAGTGCTAGAGATGAAGAGTGGCAATCCTACGAGCAGTACTTC.

This clonotype was seen ten or more times. The chain uses TRBV6-1 and TRBJ2-7; no reliable D call. This CDR3 has 14 residues. V shed 5 bases and J shed 3 bases, with 14 bases lying between them. The germline V gene has CDR1 MNHNS and CDR2 SASEGT. CDR3 residues: CASSYAQAVYEQYF. The DNA for the CDR3 is TGTGCCAGCAGTTATGCCCAGGCTGTCTACGAGCAGTACTTC.

This clonotype was counted many times. V gene TRBV2 combines with J gene TRBJ2-7, with TRBD1 as a possible D gene (6 bases). Looked up from germline, CDR1 is SNHLY and CDR2 is FYNNEI. Trimming shortened V by 10 bases and J by 6 bases, and 16 bases separated the two germline ends. The CDR3 extends over 12 amino acids. CDR3 residues: CAIILTGFEQYF. In DNA form, the CDR3 reads TGTGCCATCATACTCACAGGGTTCGAGCAGTACTTC.

This clonotype came up many times. The chain carries TRBV19 and TRBJ2-1; D unresolved. The CDR3 is made up of 15 amino acids. The germline gives CDR1 LNHDA, CDR2 SQIVND (reference sequence). The V and J ends lost 2 bases and 8 bases respectively, with 16 bases between them. The CDR3 region is CASSIMGYDAHEQFF. The CDR3 DNA sequence: TGTGCCAGTAGTATAATGGGATACGACGCCCATGAGCAGTTCTTC.

Regarding this clonotype: This clone may be a read error of a much larger clone one base away. J is TRBJ2-3 and V is TRBV3-1; weak D call: TRBD2 (5 bases). V was clipped by 4 bases and J by 6 bases, with 14 bases between them. The CDR3 consists of 14 residues. Germline loops: CDR1 LGHDT, CDR2 YNNKEL (reference sequence). CDR3 in amino acids: CASSPPGLTDTQYF. The DNA of the CDR3 is TGTGCCAGCAGCCCCCCTGGACTCACCGATACGCAGTATTTT.

This clonotype was picked up a small number of times. The chain links TRBV19 to TRBJ1-1; D uncertain. The germline V gene has CDR1 LNHDA and CDR2 SQIVND (reference sequence). Trimming shortened V by 1 base and J by 4 bases, and 13 bases separated the two germline ends. This CDR3 comprises 15 residues. CDR3 coding DNA: TGTGCCAGTAGTATAGCGGCTGGCTACCTCACTGAAGCTTTCTTT. Translated: CASSIAAGYLTEAFF.

This clonotype was seen many times. The chain has TRBV2 and TRBJ2-7, with TRBD1 as a possible D gene (6 bases). This CDR3 contains 14 residues. Germline CDR1 is SNHLY and CDR2 is FYNNEI. The V and J ends lost 5 bases and 0 bases respectively, with 11 bases between them. The CDR3 DNA follows: TGTGCCAGCAGTCGAGGACAGTTCTCCTACGAGCAGTACTTC. Translation gives CASSRGQFSYEQYF.

The V and J genes are TRBV12-5 and TRBJ1-1; 12 bases match TRBD1. V lost 9 bases, J lost 4 bases, and 6 bases stayed unmatched. Germline values: CDR1 LGHNT, CDR2 FRNRAP. The CDR3 totals 14 residues. CDR3 sequence reads: CASGDRGPFTEAFF. The CDR3 region has the DNA TGTGCTAGCGGGGACAGGGGGCCGTTCACTGAAGCTTTCTTT.

This clonotype was observed many times. This chain uses TRBV30 with TRBJ1-1; D gene uncertain. CDR3 size: 13 residues. Trimming shortened V by 4 bases and J by 0 bases, and 9 bases separated the two germline ends. The germline V gene encodes CDR1 GTSNPN and CDR2 SVGIG (reference sequence). CDR3 residues: CAWTPGMNTEAFF. CDR3 sequence (DNA): TGTGCCTGGACGCCAGGCATGAACACTGAAGCTTTCTTT. Filled out from reference TRBV30 and TRBJ1-1, the complete variable domain reads SQTIHQWPATLVQPVGSPLSLECTVEGTSNPNLYWYRQAAGRGLQLLFYSVGIGQISSEVPQNLSASRPQDRQFILSSKKLLLSDSGFYLCAWTPGMNTEAFFGQGTRLTVV.

This clonotype has a count of ten or more. The chain recombines TRBV4-3 with TRBJ2-2; 8 bases fit TRBD1. Germline assignment: CDR1 LGHNA and CDR2 YSLEER. The V and J ends lost 6 bases and 3 bases, in that order; junction bases with no gene match: 9. There are 16 residues in the CDR3. CDR3 loop: CASRKGQDSYTGELFF. The DNA for the CDR3 is TGCGCCAGCAGAAAGGGACAGGACAGTTACACCGGGGAGCTGTTTTTT.

This clonotype showed up just a few times. Given a much more abundant clone one base away, this may be a read error. The chain joins TRBV20-1 to TRBJ1-5, with a tentative D call TRBD1 (5 bases). The CDR3 covers 14 residues. CDR1 and CDR2 (germline): DFQATT, SNEGSKA (reference sequence). The V end was cut by 0 bases, the J end by 5 bases, with 11 bases between. In nucleotides, the CDR3 is TGCAGTGCTAGAGATCCGAGGGGCGATCAGCCCCAGCATTTT. It yields the protein CSARDPRGDQPQHF.

This clonotype was detected ten times or more. This chain uses TRBV6-2 or TRBV6-3 with TRBJ2-1; 9 nucleotides align to TRBD1. Per germline, CDR1 MNHEY and CDR2 SVGEGT. CDR3 length: 15 residues. Trimming cost V 6 bases and J 7 bases; bases outside gene matches: 10. As DNA, the CDR3 is TGTGCCAGCAGCACCCCACAGGGGGCGGTTAATGAGCAGTTCTTC. It is translated as CASSTPQGAVNEQFF.

This clonotype was seen many times. The V call is TRBV5-1, the J call TRBJ2-7, with unresolved D. The ends were cut back, 5 bases at V and 7 bases at J, with 16 bases in the middle. Germline V gene lookup returns CDR1 SGHRS and CDR2 YFSETQ. This CDR3 region has 13 residues. CDR3 in amino acids: CASSVRTTREQYF. DNA for the CDR3: TGCGCCAGCAGTGTGCGGACGACCCGGGAGCAGTACTTC.

As to this clonotype: This may arise from a read error, as a much more abundant clone is one base away. The rearrangement links TRBV5-4 to TRBJ2-7; tentative D call: TRBD2 (5 bases). This CDR3 spans 14 amino acids. Germline V gene lookup returns CDR1 SGHNT and CDR2 YYREEE (reference sequence). Between the trimmed V and J ends, which lost 3 bases and 0 bases, there was a span of 10 bases. For the CDR3, the DNA is TGTGCCAGCAGCTACGGGATAAGCTCCTACGAGCAGTACTTC. It translates to CASSYGISSYEQYF.